The clone carrying this T cell receptor beta chain was seen a few times. The antigen remains unidentified. This sample was included in a study of vaccination effects on CD4 cells after COVID-19. Study in general: Before sequencing, viral peptide pools were used by the ViraFEST assay to expand antigen-specific CD4+ T cells. Sampling of a few convalescent patients occurred early (day +14) and late post-vaccination. Cultivation was performed at 1.5 million to 2.5 million PBMC per well with about 9.6 IU/ml IL-2 and about 9.2 ug/ml peptides added. Following the second dose by a median of 72 days, the post-vaccine samples were obtained.

Profiled with immunoSEQ multiplex PCR; TCRdb holds only in-frame clones, not every one. The sample consists of 30,000 to 35,000 clones, roughly 80% of them appearing once. The culture ran for less than 12 days, and then CD4+ T cells were isolated. A positive SARS-CoV-2 PCR test fell between March and December 2020. Each participant received a vaccine that was either BNT162b2 or mRNA-1273, given as two doses. This TCR was sampled from a human donor who had a prior SARS-CoV-2 infection. The input for sequencing was CD4+ T cells from PBMCs cultured without peptide, taken after COVID-19 vaccination.

The CDR3 coding sequence is TGTGCCAGCAGTTATCTCCTAGCGGAAGAGACCCAGTACTTC. Its translation: CASSYLLAEETQYF. The rearrangement links TRBV2 to TRBJ2-5; 7 nucleotides agree with TRBD2. Germline V gene lookup returns CDR1 SNHLY and CDR2 FYNNEI. J gave up 3 bases and V 5 bases, and 6 bases lay outside the gene matches. The CDR3 is 14 amino acids.